This T cell receptor beta chain was identified during a study of tumor-infiltrating lymphocytes in oesophageal squamous cell carcinoma. A single record per CDR3 protein comes from TCRdb applying MiXCR to the PCR reads. The table includes about 20,000 distinct CDR3 sequences, 40% to 55% detected once. CDR1 is SGHTA, CDR2 FQGNSA, per germline. The J segment lost 6 bases and the V segment lost 2 bases, leaving 6 bases of the junction unmatched. The CDR3 covers 14 residues. This clonotype was seen a handful of times. The chain is built from TRBV7-2 and TRBJ2-5, with 7 positions matching TRBD1. What was sequenced was esophageal tumor tissue. This TCR was sampled from a male donor with esophageal squamous cell carcinoma. The CDR3 region is CASSLPQGYQTQYF. DNA for the CDR3: TGTGCCAGCAGCTTACCACAGGGGTACCAGACCCAGTACTTC.